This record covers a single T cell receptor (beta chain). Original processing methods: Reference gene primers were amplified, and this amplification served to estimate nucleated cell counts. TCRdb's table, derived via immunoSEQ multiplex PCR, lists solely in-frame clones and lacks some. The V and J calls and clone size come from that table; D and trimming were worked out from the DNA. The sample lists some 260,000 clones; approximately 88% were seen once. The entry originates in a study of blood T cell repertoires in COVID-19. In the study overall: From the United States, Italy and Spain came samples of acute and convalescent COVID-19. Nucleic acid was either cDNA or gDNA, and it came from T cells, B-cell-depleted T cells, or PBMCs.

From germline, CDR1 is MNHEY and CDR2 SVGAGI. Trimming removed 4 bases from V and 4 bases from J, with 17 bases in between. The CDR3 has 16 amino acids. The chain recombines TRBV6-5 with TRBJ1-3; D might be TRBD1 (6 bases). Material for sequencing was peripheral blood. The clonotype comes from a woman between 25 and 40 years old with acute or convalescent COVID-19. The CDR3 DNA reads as TGTGCCAGCAGTTCTAACAGACAGGCCTTGGGAAACACCATATATTTT. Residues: CASSSNRQALGNTIYF.